The 26 T cell receptor beta chains listed next were all sequenced from one sample in a study of cytomegalovirus exposure and HLA in healthy donors. PCR employed 60 Vbeta and 13 Jbeta primers. Data came from immunoSEQ multiplex PCR; TCRdb stores just in-frame clones and leaves some out. This sample has over 75,000 clones; about 83% occur once, and the top ten carry over 15%. Material: PBMCs. These receptors came from a man between 60 and 70 years old in good health and CMV-seropositive.

The chain carries TRBV6-1 and TRBJ2-5; tentatively, D is TRBD1 (7 bases). The J call is uncertain, as TRBJ2-7 better fits the DNA end. The CDR3 loop spans 14 amino acids. The V gene's germline CDR1 is MNHNS and CDR2 SASEGT. The CDR3 nucleotides read TGTGCCAGCAGTGACAGGGGGGTTAGGGTCGAGCAGTACTTC. Amino acids: CASSDRGVRVEQYF.

The chain recombines TRBV4-1 with TRBJ1-2; 7 nucleotides agree with TRBD1. Germline values: CDR1 MGHRA, CDR2 YSYEKL. The CDR3 has 15 residues. V gave up 0 bases and J gave up 5 bases; unmatched junction bases: 6. CDR3 DNA sequence: TGCGCCAGCAGCCAAGATTCGGCAGGGGGGTATGGCTACACCTTC. It yields the protein CASSQDSAGGYGYTF.

This sequence joins TRBV19 and TRBJ2-2, with D unresolved. The germline V and J ends were trimmed by 0 bases and 3 bases, with 8 bases remaining between them. The CDR3 length is 15 residues. Germline CDR1 is LNHDA and CDR2 is SQIVND (reference sequence). The CDR3 loop reads CASSIDLGDTGELFF. CDR3 DNA: TGTGCCAGTAGTATAGATCTAGGTGACACCGGGGAGCTGTTTTTT.

This clone was observed once. The J gene is TRBJ2-7, the V gene TRBV27; TRBD1 aligns across 10 bases. The CDR3 extends over 15 amino acids. CDR1 MNHEY and CDR2 SMNVEV come from the germline V gene (reference sequence). The V and J ends lost 5 bases and 4 bases, in that order; junction bases with no gene match: 8. The CDR3 loop reads CASSTLTGGVYEQYF. In DNA, the CDR3 is TGTGCCAGCAGTACCTTGACAGGGGGCGTGTACGAGCAGTACTTC.

The V call is TRBV7-2, the J call TRBJ2-7; D gene ambiguous. From germline, CDR1 is SGHTA and CDR2 FQGNSA. The CDR3 extends over 11 amino acids. V was cut by 5 bases and J by 2 bases, with 4 bases left in between. This CDR3 reads CASSATYEQYF. CDR3 nucleotides: TGTGCCAGCAGCGCTACCTACGAGCAGTACTTC.

The chain carries TRBV27 and TRBJ1-2, with TRBD1 matching 10 bases. The germline V gene encodes CDR1 MNHEY and CDR2 SMNVEV (reference sequence). After removal of 0 bases from V and 6 bases from J, the junction contained 7 bases not matched to a gene. The CDR3 consists of 16 residues. The CDR3 DNA follows: TGTGCCAGCAGTTTATCTGGGACAGGGGTGGCGGATGGCTACACCTTC. Its protein product is CASSLSGTGVADGYTF.

The chain uses TRBV6-5 and TRBJ2-6; perhaps TRBD2 as D (5 bases). V was trimmed by 2 bases and J by 0 bases, leaving 8 bases between them. This CDR3 is 16 amino acids long. The germline gives CDR1 MNHEY, CDR2 SVGAGI. The DNA of the CDR3 is TGTGCCAGCAGTTACCGCGGGCTCTCTGGGGCCAACGTCCTGACTTTC. This encodes CASSYRGLSGANVLTF.

This sequence joins TRBV15 and TRBJ2-3, with D perhaps TRBD2 (6 bases). CDR1 is LNHNV and CDR2 is YYDKDF in the germline V gene (reference sequence). This CDR3 is built from 20 residues. V was shortened by 1 base and J by 3 bases, with 26 bases between the two germline ends. The CDR3 is CATSRVPTSGLHSGTDTQYF. The CDR3 coding sequence is TGTGCCACCAGCAGAGTCCCGACGAGCGGGCTGCACTCGGGTACAGATACGCAGTATTTT.

V and J are TRBV28 and TRBJ1-2, with D uncertain. The germline CDR1 and CDR2 sequences are MDHEN and SYDVKM. Trimming cost V 3 bases and J 8 bases, with 10 bases left between them. This CDR3 contains 12 residues. This CDR3 is CASSLEGSGYTF. In DNA form, the CDR3 reads TGTGCCAGCAGTTTGGAGGGTAGCGGCTACACCTTC.

The chain carries TRBV19 and TRBJ1-5, with TRBD1 matching over 9 bases. This CDR3 is built from 14 residues. V trimming: 3 bases; J trimming: 12 bases; junction bases outside the gene matches: 9. Germline V gene data show CDR1 as LNHDA and CDR2 as SQIVND (reference sequence). The CDR3 coding sequence is TGTGCCAGTAGTATGGTGGACAGGGGTGGGGGCCAGCATTTT. This codes for CASSMVDRGGGQHF.

The CDR3 loop is CASRGLPGNTIYF. CDR3 in DNA: TGTGCCAGTAGGGGACTACCTGGAAACACCATATATTTT. J is TRBJ1-3 and V is TRBV9, with a weak D call TRBD1 (5 bases). Looked up from germline, CDR1 is SGDLS and CDR2 is YYNGEE. The length of the CDR3 is 13 residues. With 8 bases removed from V and 2 bases from J, the gap between germline ends came to 11 bases. Full variable domain (rest looked up from reference TRBV9 and TRBJ1-3): DSGVTQTPKHLITATGQRVTLRCSPRSGDLSVYWYQQSLDQGLQFLIQYYNGEERAKGNILERFSAQQFPDLHSELNLSSLELGDSALYFCASRGLPGNTIYFGEGSWLTVV.

V is TRBV19 and J is TRBJ2-7; 11 bases agree with TRBD2. There are 18 residues in the CDR3. CDR1 and CDR2 from the germline V gene are LNHDA and SQIVND (reference sequence). With 6 bases clipped from V and 0 bases from J, the junction kept 13 bases outside the gene matches. The DNA of the CDR3 is TGTGCCAGTAGCCCACAGGGAAGACTAGCGGGGAGCTCCTACGAGCAGTACTTC. Encoded protein: CASSPQGRLAGSSYEQYF.

This chain links TRBV30 with TRBJ2-7; TRBD1 matches at 7 bases. The V gene's germline CDR1 is GTSNPN and CDR2 SVGIG (reference sequence). V was pared by 1 base and J by 4 bases, with 22 bases of the junction left unmatched. The CDR3 consists of 19 residues. This chain's CDR3 is CAWSGMARKTGKSRYEQYF. CDR3 nucleotide sequence: TGTGCCTGGAGTGGAATGGCCAGAAAGACAGGGAAATCAAGGTACGAGCAGTACTTC.

The rearrangement joins TRBV6-1 to TRBJ2-5; possibly TRBD2 for D (6 bases). The V gene lost 2 bases and the J gene lost 5 bases, with 18 bases spanning the gap. Germline loops: CDR1 MNHNS, CDR2 SASEGT. The CDR3 is made up of 16 amino acids. CDR3 loop: CASSEIGGWFRETQYF. In DNA, the CDR3 is TGTGCCAGCAGTGAAATCGGGGGTTGGTTCCGGGAGACCCAGTACTTC.

The V and J genes are TRBV15 and TRBJ2-1; 7 positions agree with TRBD2. This CDR3 region has 15 residues. Trimming removed 3 bases from V and 3 bases from J; junction bases left unmatched: 5. Per germline, CDR1 LNHNV and CDR2 YYDKDF (reference sequence). The CDR3 here is CATSRAAGIYNEQFF. CDR3 nucleotides: TGTGCCACCAGCAGGGCAGCGGGGATCTACAATGAGCAGTTCTTC.

V and J are TRBV4-1 and TRBJ1-6; the D gene is possibly TRBD1 (6 bases). Trimming removed 1 base from V and 7 bases from J, with 14 bases in between. This CDR3 comprises 16 residues. Germline-derived CDR1 and CDR2 are MGHRA and YSYEKL. The CDR3 loop is CASSQVGGQFNSPLHF. In nucleotides, the CDR3 is TGCGCCAGCAGCCAAGTTGGAGGACAGTTCAATTCACCCCTCCACTTT.

This chain connects TRBV4-2 to TRBJ1-2; the match to TRBD1 covers 7 bases. The CDR3 loop spans 18 amino acids. Trimming removed 1 base from V and 4 bases from J; junction bases left unmatched: 15. Germline V gene data show CDR1 as LGHNA and CDR2 as YNFKEQ. The CDR3 nucleotides are TGTGCCAGCAGCCAAGCCGGGACAGAGACCACAATAAGCTATGGCTACACCTTC. Its translation is CASSQAGTETTISYGYTF.

About this clone itself: A read error may produce the germline difference seen at one junction end. V and J are TRBV7-9 and TRBJ2-7; D perhaps matches TRBD1 (5 bases). Germline V gene lookup returns CDR1 SEHNR and CDR2 FQNEAQ (reference sequence). The CDR3 consists of 13 residues. The CDR3 DNA follows: TGTTCCAGCAGCTTCGGCAGGGCTAACGAGCAGTACTTC. Amino acids: CSSSFGRANEQYF.

This rearrangement joins TRBV4-1 to TRBJ2-1; the D gene is possibly TRBD2 (5 bases). Trimming left V 2 bases short and J 8 bases short, with 19 bases between. CDR3 size: 16 residues. CDR1 and CDR2 (germline): MGHRA, YSYEKL. The CDR3: CASSQTDTSLEYEQFF. In DNA, the CDR3 is TGCGCCAGCAGCCAAACCGATACGTCACTAGAGTATGAGCAGTTCTTC.

The chain has TRBV15 and TRBJ1-6; tentative D call: TRBD1 (6 bases). V was cut by 0 bases and J by 2 bases, with 8 bases left in between. The CDR3 totals 16 residues. Germline CDR1 is LNHNV and CDR2 is YYDKDF (reference sequence). The CDR3 DNA sequence: TGTGCCACCAGCAGAGAGTCAGGGGCCTATAATTCACCCCTCCACTTT. This sequence encodes CATSRESGAYNSPLHF.

The V and J genes are TRBV7-9 and TRBJ2-1; 7 positions match TRBD1. The germline CDR1 and CDR2 sequences are SEHNR and FQNEAQ (reference sequence). The CDR3 is 15 residues long. The trim removed 5 bases at V and 9 bases at J, leaving 13 bases unmatched. The CDR3 coding sequence is TGTGCCAGCAGCGAGGCGACAGGGTATTGGGGTGAGCAGTTCTTC. This codes for CASSEATGYWGEQFF.

J is TRBJ1-1 and V is TRBV5-1; a weak D match, TRBD1 (6 bases). Trimming took 0 bases from V and 4 from J, leaving 13 bases between them. This CDR3 has 15 residues. Per the germline V gene, CDR1 is SGHRS and CDR2 is YFSETQ. The DNA for the CDR3 is TGCGCCAGCAGCTTGGTCCAGGGGTGGGGCACTGAAGCTTTCTTT. The encoded protein is CASSLVQGWGTEAFF.

V is TRBV7-9 and J is TRBJ2-1; maybe TRBD2 (6 bases). The CDR3 loop spans 13 amino acids. Between the trimmed V and J ends, which lost 1 base and 6 bases, there was a span of 7 bases. Germline V CDR1 and CDR2: SEHNR, FQNEAQ (reference sequence). CDR3 residues: CASSLVAANEQFF. The CDR3 region has the DNA TGTGCCAGCAGCTTAGTAGCGGCCAATGAGCAGTTCTTC.

The gene calls are TRBV7-3 and TRBJ2-5; 7 bases map to TRBD2. The end of the DNA fits TRBJ2-7 better, so the J call may be wrong. The germline CDR1 and CDR2 sequences are SGHTA and FQGTGA. The CDR3 runs to 14 residues. The CDR3 region is CASSLGGGVHEQYF. The CDR3 DNA is TGTGCCAGCAGCTTAGGGGGAGGGGTCCACGAGCAGTACTTC.

The chain has TRBV6-5 and TRBJ1-1; 9 bases agree with TRBD1. Losses at the gene ends were 2 bases for V and 3 bases for J; bases not matched to a gene: 4. Per germline, CDR1 MNHEY and CDR2 SVGAGI. The CDR3 covers 15 residues. CDR3 nucleotides: TGTGCCAGCAGTTACGTCCGGGACAGGGACACTGAAGCTTTCTTT. Translating it yields CASSYVRDRDTEAFF.

With regard to this clone: Other DNA sequences in the sample encode the same CDR3. The chain couples TRBV2 to TRBJ2-5; D unclear. The germline V gene has CDR1 SNHLY and CDR2 FYNNEI. Trimming left V 4 bases short and J 4 bases short, with 4 bases between. This CDR3 spans 11 amino acids. The CDR3 nucleotides are TGTGCCAGCAGTGCTTTAGAGACCCAGTACTTC. It specifies CASSALETQYF. Full variable domain (outside the CDR3, taken from reference TRBV2 and TRBJ2-5): EPEVTQTPSHQVTQMGQEVILRCVPISNHLYFYWYRQILGQKVEFLVSFYNNEISEKSEIFDDQFSVERPDGSNFTLKIRSTKLEDSAMYFCASSALETQYFGPGTRLLVL.